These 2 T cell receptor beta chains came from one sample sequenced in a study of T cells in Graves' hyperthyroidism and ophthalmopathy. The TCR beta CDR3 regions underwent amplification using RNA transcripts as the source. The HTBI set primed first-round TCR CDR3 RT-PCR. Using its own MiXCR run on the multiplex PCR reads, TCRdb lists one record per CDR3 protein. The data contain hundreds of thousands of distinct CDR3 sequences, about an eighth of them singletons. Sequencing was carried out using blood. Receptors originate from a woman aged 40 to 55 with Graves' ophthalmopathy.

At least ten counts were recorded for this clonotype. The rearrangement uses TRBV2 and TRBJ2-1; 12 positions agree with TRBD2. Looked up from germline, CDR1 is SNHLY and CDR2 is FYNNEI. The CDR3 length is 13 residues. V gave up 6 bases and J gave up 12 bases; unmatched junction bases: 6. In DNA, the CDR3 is TGTGCCAGCAGGCTAGCGGGGGGGCCTGGGCAGTTCTTC. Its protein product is CASRLAGGPGQFF.

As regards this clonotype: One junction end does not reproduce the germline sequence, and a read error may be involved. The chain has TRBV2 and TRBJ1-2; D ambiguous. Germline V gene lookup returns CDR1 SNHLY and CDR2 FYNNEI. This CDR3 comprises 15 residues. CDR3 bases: TGTGCCAGCAGAGAAGTCGGGAGGTCTAACGATGGCTACACCTTC. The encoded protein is CASREVGRSNDGYTF.